Listed below are T cell receptor beta chains from one sample, sequenced in a study of blood T cell repertoires in COVID-19. Assay used: immunoSEQ multiplex PCR; TCRdb lists only in-frame clones, some missing. The table lists roughly 100,000 clones, roughly 84% of them singletons. The material sequenced was peripheral blood. Receptors were obtained from a human donor in a cohort sampled during active or convalescent COVID-19. Each CDR3 is given with its conserved first and last residue. Each record gives: V gene, clone size, D gene, J gene, CDR3 protein, CDR3 DNA. The D gene is left open where the match is weak. Expanded clones get a size class; other rows say once, few or many, or leave the size out.

>TRBV7-9|.|.|TRBJ2-3
CASSSRLGASTDTQYF
TGTGCCAGCAGCTCGAGATTAGGGGCTAGCACAGATACGCAGTATTTT
>TRBV5-1|.|TRBD1|TRBJ1-5
CASSRTGSSNQPQHF
TGCGCCAGCAGCCGGACAGGGTCGAGCAATCAGCCCCAGCATTTT
>TRBV19|few|.|TRBJ1-2
CASSFPHSLSFSGYTF
TGTGCCAGTAGTTTCCCCCACAGTCTATCTTTTTCTGGCTACACCTTC
>TRBV28|.|.|TRBJ1-5
CASSLGSRNQPQHF
TGTGCCAGCAGTTTAGGGAGTCGTAATCAGCCCCAGCATTTT
>TRBV19|.|TRBD1|TRBJ1-5
CATGTATSNQPQHF
TGTGCCACCGGGACAGCTACTAGCAATCAGCCCCAGCATTTT
>TRBV7-3|few|TRBD2|TRBJ2-1
CASSAPGLAGGNEQFF
TGTGCCAGCAGCGCCCCGGGACTAGCGGGGGGGAATGAGCAGTTCTTC
>TRBV15|once|TRBD1|TRBJ2-7
CATTRDREGGQYF
TGTGCCACCACCCGGGACAGGGAAGGCGGGCAGTACTTC
>TRBV10-3|.|.|TRBJ2-7
CAISEFNRVEQYF
TGTGCCATCAGTGAGTTCAACAGGGTCGAGCAGTACTTC
>TRBV29-1|once|.|TRBJ2-7
CSVAERDYEQYF
TGCAGCGTGGCAGAGAGGGACTACGAGCAGTACTTC
>TRBV19|.|TRBD1|TRBJ1-2
CASSSDRERLYGYTF
TGTGCCAGTAGCTCGGACAGGGAGCGGCTTTATGGCTACACCTTC
>TRBV7-3|.|.|TRBJ2-2
CASSWRTDNTGELFF
TGTGCCAGCAGCTGGCGGACAGATAACACCGGGGAGCTGTTTTTT
>TRBV28|.|.|TRBJ2-7
CASSLNRGTEQYF
TGTGCCAGCAGTTTGAACCGCGGGACCGAGCAGTACTTC
>TRBV19|.|TRBD1|TRBJ2-5
CASGTGVDEETQYF
TGTGCCAGCGGGACAGGGGTCGACGAAGAGACCCAGTACTTC
>TRBV2|.|TRBD1|TRBJ1-2
CASSAAGTGYGYTF
TGTGCCAGCAGTGCGGCCGGGACAGGGTATGGCTACACCTTC
>TRBV2|.|TRBD1|TRBJ1-6
CASIQGGQGYSPLHF
TGTGCCAGCATCCAAGGGGGACAGGGGTACTCACCCCTCCACTTT
>TRBV11-3|.|TRBD1|TRBJ2-1
CASSLETGDEQFF
TGTGCCAGCAGCTTAGAGACAGGGGATGAGCAGTTCTTC
>TRBV7-9|.|.|TRBJ2-7
CASSLIVYEQYF
TGTGCCAGCAGCTTAATCGTATACGAGCAGTACTTC
>TRBV4-1|.|.|TRBJ2-1
CASNQPGGPRSYNEQFF
TGCGCCAGCAACCAACCGGGGGGCCCTAGGTCCTACAATGAGCAGTTCTTC
>TRBV12-3/TRBV12-4|.|.|TRBJ1-1
CASSLPPRGGAFF
TGTGCCAGCAGTTTACCCCCCCGAGGGGGAGCTTTCTTT
>TRBV5-1|once|TRBD2|TRBJ2-5
CASSLRAGGLETQYF
TGCGCCAGCAGCCTGAGGGCGGGGGGGCTGGAGACCCAGTACTTC
>TRBV3-1/TRBV3-2|.|TRBD1|TRBJ1-4
CASSQPGQVNEKLFF
TGTGCCAGCAGCCAACCGGGACAGGTTAATGAAAAACTGTTTTTT
>TRBV3-1/TRBV3-2|.|.|TRBJ1-2
CASSQVVAGSGYTF
TGTGCCAGCAGCCAAGTGGTCGCAGGGTCTGGCTACACCTTC
>TRBV19|few|.|TRBJ1-2
CASSTLAEGQRDYTF
TGTGCCAGTAGTACCTTAGCCGAAGGACAGAGGGACTACACCTTC
>TRBV5-4|.|TRBD2|TRBJ2-1
CASSLSGGQSYNEQFF
TGTGCCAGCAGCCTTAGCGGGGGACAATCTTACAATGAGCAGTTCTTC
>TRBV6-5|few|.|TRBJ1-4
CASRGNRAWKEKLFF
TGTGCCAGCAGGGGTAACAGGGCTTGGAAAGAAAAACTGTTTTTT
>TRBV3-1/TRBV3-2|.|.|TRBJ1-2
CASSQEATRGYTF
TGTGCCAGCAGCCAAGAGGCCACTAGAGGCTACACCTTC
>TRBV11-2|.|.|TRBJ1-3
CASSLGYLQGNTIYF
TGTGCCAGCAGCTTAGGGTACCTTCAGGGAAACACCATATATTTT
>TRBV7-9|.|.|TRBJ2-7
CASSLLAGRRSSYEQYF
TGTGCCAGCAGCTTATTGGCAGGACGGAGGAGCTCCTACGAGCAGTACTTC
>TRBV5-1|.|TRBD1|TRBJ1-2
CASSLPTTGGSGYTF
TGCGCCAGCAGCTTACCCACCACAGGGGGAAGTGGCTACACCTTC
>TRBV6-2/TRBV6-3|.|.|TRBJ2-1
CASSYLLGSNNEQFF
TGTGCCAGCAGTTATTTGTTGGGCAGCAACAATGAGCAGTTCTTC
>TRBV7-2|.|TRBD1|TRBJ2-3
CASSSWTGTDTQYF
TGTGCCAGCAGCTCCTGGACAGGGACAGATACGCAGTATTTT